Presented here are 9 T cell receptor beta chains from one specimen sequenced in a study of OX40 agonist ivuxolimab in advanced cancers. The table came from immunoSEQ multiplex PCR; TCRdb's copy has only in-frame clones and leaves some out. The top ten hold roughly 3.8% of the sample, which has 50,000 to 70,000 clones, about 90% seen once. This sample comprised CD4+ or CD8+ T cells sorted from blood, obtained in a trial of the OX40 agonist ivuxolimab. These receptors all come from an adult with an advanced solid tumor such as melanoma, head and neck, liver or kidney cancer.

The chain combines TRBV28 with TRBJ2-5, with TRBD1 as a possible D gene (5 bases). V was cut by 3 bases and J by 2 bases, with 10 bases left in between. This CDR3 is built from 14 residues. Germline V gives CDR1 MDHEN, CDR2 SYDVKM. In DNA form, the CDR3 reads TGTGCCAGCAGTTTGACAGCTCGACAAGAGACCCAGTACTTC. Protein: CASSLTARQETQYF.

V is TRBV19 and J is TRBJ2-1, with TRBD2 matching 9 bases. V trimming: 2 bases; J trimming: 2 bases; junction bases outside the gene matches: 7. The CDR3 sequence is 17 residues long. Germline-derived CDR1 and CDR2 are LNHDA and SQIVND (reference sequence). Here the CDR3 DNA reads TGTGCCAGTAGTATACCCCAGCGGGAGGCCCCCTACAATGAGCAGTTCTTC. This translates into CASSIPQREAPYNEQFF.

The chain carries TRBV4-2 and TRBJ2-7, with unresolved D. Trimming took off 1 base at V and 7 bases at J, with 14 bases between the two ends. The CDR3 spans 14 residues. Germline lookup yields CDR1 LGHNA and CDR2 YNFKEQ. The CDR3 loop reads CASSQGDRGVEQYF. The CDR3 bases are TGTGCCAGCAGCCAAGGGGATCGTGGGGTAGAGCAGTACTTC.

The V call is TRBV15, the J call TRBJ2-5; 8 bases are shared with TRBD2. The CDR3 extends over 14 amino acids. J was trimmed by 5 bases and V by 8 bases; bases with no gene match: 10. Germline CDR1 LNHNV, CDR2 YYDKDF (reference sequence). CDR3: CATGISGMFETQYF. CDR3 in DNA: TGTGCCACCGGCATTAGCGGGATGTTTGAGACCCAGTACTTC.

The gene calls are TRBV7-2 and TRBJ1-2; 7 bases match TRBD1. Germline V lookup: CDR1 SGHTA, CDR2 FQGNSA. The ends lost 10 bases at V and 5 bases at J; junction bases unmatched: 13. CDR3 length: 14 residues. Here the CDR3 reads CAIPTGHQNYGYTF. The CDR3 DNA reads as TGTGCCATACCGACAGGGCATCAGAATTATGGCTACACCTTC.

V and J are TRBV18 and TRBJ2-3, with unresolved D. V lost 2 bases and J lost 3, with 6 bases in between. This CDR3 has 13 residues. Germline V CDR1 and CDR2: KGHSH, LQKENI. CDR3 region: CASSPDWTDTQYF. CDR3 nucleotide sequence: TGTGCCAGCTCACCAGATTGGACAGATACGCAGTATTTT.

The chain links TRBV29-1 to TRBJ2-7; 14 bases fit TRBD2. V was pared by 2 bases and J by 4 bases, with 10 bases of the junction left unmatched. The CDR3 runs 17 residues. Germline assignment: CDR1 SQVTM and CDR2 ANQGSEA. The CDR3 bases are TGCAGCGTTGAAACGGAATTCGGACTAGCGGGAGGATACGAGCAGTACTTC. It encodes CSVETEFGLAGGYEQYF.

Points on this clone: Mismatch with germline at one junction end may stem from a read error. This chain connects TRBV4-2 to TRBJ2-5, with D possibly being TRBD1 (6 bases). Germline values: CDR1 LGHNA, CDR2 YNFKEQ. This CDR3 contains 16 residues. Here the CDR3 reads CAISQDGGFGGETQYF. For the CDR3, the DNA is TGTGCCATCAGCCAAGATGGGGGCTTCGGTGGTGAGACCCAGTACTTC.

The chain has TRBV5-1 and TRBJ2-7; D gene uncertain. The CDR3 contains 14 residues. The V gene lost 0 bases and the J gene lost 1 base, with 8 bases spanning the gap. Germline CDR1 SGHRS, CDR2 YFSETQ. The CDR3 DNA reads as TGCGCCAGCAGCTTGGCCTACGGTTCCTACGAGCAGTACTTC. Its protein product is CASSLAYGSYEQYF.